This section outlines one T cell receptor beta chain sequence together with its context. This sample is drawn from a study of blood T cell repertoires in COVID-19. The wider study: COVID-19 samples from acute and convalescent phases originated in the United States, Italy and Spain. PBMCs, B-cell-depleted T cells, or T cells provided the cDNA or gDNA that made up the material.

Authors' analysis steps: Quantification of nucleated cells was approximated via reference gene primer amplification. The repertoire was sequenced with immunoSEQ multiplex PCR; TCRdb's copy has only in-frame clones and lacks some. From that table come the V and J calls and clone size; the DNA was used to work out D and trimming. The table has more than 250,000 clones, approximately 84% seen once. Trimming took off 3 bases at V and 2 bases at J, with 17 bases between the two ends. Germline CDR1 is MNHEY and CDR2 is SVGEGT. This CDR3 spans 17 amino acids. This chain joins TRBV6-2 or TRBV6-3 and TRBJ2-1; the D is unclear. The sequence was collected from a human donor in a cohort sampled during active COVID-19. Sequencing was performed on peripheral blood. This chain's CDR3 is CASSYPQLGPTYNEQFF. The DNA of the CDR3 is TGTGCCAGCAGTTATCCCCAGCTAGGCCCCACCTACAATGAGCAGTTCTTC.